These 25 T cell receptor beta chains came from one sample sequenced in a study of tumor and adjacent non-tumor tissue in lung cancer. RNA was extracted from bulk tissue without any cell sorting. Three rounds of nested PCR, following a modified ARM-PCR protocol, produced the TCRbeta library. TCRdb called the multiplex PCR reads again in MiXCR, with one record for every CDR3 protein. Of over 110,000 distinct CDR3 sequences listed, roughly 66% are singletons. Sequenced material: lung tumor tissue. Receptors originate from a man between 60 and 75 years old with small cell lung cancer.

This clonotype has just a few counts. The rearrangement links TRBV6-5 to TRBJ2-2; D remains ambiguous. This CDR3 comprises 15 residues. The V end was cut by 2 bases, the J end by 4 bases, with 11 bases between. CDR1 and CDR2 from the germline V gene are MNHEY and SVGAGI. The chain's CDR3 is CASSYLTPRTGELFF. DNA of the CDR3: TGTGCCAGCAGTTACCTCACTCCACGCACCGGGGAGCTGTTTTTT.

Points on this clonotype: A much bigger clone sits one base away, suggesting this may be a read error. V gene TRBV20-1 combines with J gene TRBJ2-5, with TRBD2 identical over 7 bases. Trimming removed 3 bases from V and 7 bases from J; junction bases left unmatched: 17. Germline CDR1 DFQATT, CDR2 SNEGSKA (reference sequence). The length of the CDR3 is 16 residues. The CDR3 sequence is CSASDPNSGLWGTQYF. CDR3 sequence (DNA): TGCAGTGCTAGTGATCCGAATAGCGGGTTATGGGGGACCCAGTACTTC.

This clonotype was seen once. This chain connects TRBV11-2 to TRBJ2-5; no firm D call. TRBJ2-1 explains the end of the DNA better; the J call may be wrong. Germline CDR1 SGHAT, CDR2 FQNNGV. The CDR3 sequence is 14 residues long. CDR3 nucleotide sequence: TGTGCCAGCAGCCGAGCCCGCCCATACGATGAGCAGTTCTTC. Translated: CASSRARPYDEQFF.

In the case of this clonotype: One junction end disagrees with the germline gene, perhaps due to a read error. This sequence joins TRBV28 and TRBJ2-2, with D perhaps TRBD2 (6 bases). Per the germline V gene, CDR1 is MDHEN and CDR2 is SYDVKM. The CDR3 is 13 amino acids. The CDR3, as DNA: TGTGTCAGCAAGTGGGGGGTCCCCGGGGAGCTGTTTTTT. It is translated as CVSKWGVPGELFF.

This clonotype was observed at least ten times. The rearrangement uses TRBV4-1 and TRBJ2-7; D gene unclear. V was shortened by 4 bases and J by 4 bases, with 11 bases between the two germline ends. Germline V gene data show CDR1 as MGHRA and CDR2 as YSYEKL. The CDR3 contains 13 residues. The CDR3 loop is CASSLGSLYEQYV. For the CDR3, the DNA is TGCGCCAGCAGCCTCGGCTCCTTATACGAGCAGTACGTC.

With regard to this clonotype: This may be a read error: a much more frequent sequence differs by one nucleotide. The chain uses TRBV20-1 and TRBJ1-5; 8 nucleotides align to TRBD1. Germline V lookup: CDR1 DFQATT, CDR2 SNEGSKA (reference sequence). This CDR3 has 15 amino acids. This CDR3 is CRAWTGWGSNQPQHF. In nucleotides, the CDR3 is TGCCGTGCTTGGACAGGGTGGGGAAGCAATCAGCCCCAGCATTTT.

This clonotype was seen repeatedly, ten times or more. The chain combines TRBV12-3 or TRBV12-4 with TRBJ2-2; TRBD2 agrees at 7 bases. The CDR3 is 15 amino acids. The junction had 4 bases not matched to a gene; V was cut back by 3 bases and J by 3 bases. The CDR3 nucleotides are TGTGCCAGCAGTTTTGCGACTAGCTACACCGGGGAGCTGTTTTTT. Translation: CASSFATSYTGELFF.

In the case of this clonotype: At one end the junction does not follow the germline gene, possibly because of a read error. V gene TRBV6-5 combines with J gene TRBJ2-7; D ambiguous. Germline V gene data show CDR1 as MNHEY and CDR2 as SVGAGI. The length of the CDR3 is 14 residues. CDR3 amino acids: CASSPERPRYEQYF. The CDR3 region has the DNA TGTGCCAGTAGTCCCGAACGTCCCCGGTACGAGCAATACTTC.

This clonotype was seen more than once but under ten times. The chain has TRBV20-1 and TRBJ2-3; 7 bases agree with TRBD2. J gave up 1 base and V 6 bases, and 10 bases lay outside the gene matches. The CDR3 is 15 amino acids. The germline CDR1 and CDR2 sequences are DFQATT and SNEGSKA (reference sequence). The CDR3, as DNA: TGCAGTGCCCCCACTCTAGCGGATCGCACAGATACGCAGTATTTT. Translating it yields CSAPTLADRTDTQYF.

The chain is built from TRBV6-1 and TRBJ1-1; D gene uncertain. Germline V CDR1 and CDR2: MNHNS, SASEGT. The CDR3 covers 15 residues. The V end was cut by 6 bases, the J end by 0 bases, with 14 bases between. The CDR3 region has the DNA TGTGCCAGCAGCGGTCAAGGTCCCATGAACACTGAAGCTTTCTTT. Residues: CASSGQGPMNTEAFF.

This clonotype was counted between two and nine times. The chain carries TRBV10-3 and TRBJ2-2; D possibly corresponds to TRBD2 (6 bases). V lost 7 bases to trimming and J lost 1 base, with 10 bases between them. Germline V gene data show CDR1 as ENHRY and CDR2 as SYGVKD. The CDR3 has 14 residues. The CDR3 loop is CAITGGGNTGELFF. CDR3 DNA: TGTGCCATCACTGGGGGAGGGAACACCGGGGAGCTGTTTTTT.

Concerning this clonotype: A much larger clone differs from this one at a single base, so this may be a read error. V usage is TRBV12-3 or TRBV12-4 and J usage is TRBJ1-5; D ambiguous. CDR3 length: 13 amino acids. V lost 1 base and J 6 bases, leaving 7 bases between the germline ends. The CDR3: CASSLDIIQPQHF. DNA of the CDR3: TGTGCCAGCAGTTTAGATATCATTCAGCCCCAGCATTTT.

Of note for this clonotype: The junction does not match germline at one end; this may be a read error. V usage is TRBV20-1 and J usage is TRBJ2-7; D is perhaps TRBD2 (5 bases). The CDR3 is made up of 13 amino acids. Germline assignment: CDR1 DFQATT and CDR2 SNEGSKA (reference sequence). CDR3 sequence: CSAYSVNSYEQYF. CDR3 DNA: TGCAGTGCGTATAGCGTTAACTCCTACGAACAGTACTTC.

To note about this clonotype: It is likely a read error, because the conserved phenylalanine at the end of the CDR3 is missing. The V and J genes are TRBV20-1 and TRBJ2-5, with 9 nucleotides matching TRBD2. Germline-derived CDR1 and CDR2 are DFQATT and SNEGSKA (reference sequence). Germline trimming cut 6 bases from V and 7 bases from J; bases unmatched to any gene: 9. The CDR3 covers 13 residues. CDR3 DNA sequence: TGCAGTGCCCCGGGACTAGCTAGGGTGACCCAGTACCTC. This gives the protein CSAPGLARVTQYL.

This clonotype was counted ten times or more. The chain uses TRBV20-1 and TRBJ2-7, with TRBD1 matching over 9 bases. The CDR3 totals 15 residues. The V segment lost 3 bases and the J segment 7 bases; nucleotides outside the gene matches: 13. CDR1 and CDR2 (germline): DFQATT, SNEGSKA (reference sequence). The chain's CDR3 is CSASPGQGLGIEQYF. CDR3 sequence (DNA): TGCAGTGCTAGTCCGGGACAGGGCTTGGGAATTGAGCAGTACTTC.

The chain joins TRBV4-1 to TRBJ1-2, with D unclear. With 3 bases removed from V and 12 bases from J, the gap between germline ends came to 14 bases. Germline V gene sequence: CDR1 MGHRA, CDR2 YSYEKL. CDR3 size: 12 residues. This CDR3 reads CASSHEDYGNTF. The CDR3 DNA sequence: TGCGCCAGCAGCCACGAGGACTATGGTAACACCTTC.

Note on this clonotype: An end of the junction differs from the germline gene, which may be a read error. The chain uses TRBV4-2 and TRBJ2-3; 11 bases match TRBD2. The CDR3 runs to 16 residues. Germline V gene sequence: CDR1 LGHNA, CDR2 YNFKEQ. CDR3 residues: CASNQERSSGGDTQYF. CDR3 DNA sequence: TGTGCCAGCAACCAAGAAAGGTCTAGCGGGGGGGATACGCAGTATTTT.

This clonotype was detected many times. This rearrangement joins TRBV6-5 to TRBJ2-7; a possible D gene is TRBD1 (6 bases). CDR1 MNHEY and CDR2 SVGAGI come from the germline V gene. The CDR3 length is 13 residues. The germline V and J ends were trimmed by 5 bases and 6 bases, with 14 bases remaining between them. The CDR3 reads CASSAPGTLEQYF. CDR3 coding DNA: TGTGCCAGCAGTGCCCCCGGGACACTCGAGCAGTACTTC.

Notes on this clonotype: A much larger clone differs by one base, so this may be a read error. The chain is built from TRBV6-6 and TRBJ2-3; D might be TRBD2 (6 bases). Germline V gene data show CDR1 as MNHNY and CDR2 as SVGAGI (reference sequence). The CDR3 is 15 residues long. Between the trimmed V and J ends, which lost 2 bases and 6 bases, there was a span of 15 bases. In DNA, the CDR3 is TGTGCCAGCAGTTACCTCGGAGGGCGGTGGGATACGCAGTATTTT. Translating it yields CASSYLGGRWDTQYF.

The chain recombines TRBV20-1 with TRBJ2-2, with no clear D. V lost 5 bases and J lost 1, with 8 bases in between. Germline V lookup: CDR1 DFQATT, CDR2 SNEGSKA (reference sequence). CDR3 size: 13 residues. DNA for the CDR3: TGCAGTGCTCCCAGAGAGAACACCGGGGAGCTGTTTTTT. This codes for CSAPRENTGELFF.

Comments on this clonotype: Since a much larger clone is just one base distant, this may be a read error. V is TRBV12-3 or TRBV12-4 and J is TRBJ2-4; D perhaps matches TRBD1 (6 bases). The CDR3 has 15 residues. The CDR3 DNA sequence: TGTGTCAGCAGTTCGACAGGCCTAGCCAAAAACATTCAGTACTTC. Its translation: CVSSSTGLAKNIQYF.

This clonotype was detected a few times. In DNA, the CDR3 is TGCGCCAGCAGATACAGGACGAACACCGGGGAGCTGTTTTTT. This sequence encodes CASRYRTNTGELFF. V is TRBV4-1 and J is TRBJ2-2, with a tentative D call TRBD1 (5 bases). The CDR3 spans 14 residues. Germline V gene data show CDR1 as MGHRA and CDR2 as YSYEKL. Trimming pared 6 bases from V and 0 bases from J, leaving 8 bases between.

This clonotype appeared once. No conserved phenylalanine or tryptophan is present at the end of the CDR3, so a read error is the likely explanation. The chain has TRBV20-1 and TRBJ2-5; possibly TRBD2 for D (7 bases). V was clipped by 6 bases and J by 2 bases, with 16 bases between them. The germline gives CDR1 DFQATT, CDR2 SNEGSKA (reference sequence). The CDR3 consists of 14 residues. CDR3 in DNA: TGCAGTGCCACATGGGGGGGCAATCAAGAGACCCAGTACCTC. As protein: CSATWGGNQETQYL.

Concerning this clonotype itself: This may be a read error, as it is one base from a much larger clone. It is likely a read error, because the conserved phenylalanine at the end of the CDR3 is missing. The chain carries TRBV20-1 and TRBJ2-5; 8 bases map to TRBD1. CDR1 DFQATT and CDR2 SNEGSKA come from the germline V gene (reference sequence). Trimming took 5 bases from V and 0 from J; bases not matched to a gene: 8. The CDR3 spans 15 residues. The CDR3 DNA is TGCAGTGCTGCCGGGACAGGCCGGTACCAAGAGACCCAGTACCTC. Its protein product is CSAAGTGRYQETQYL.

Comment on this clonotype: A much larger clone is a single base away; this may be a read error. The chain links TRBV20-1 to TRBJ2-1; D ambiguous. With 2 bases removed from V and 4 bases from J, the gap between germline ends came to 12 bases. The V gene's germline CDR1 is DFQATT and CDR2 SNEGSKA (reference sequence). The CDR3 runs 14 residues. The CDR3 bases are TGCAGTGCTAGACCGAGACCGAAATACAATGAGCAGTTCTTC. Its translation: CSARPRPKYNEQFF.